A selection of T cell receptor beta chains follows, all from one sample in a study of beta chain features in type 1 diabetes. TCRdb's copy holds only in-frame clones and misses some; the assay was immunoSEQ multiplex PCR. Among roughly 260,000 clones, around 21% were seen once, and the ten largest hold about 0.028%. Sequenced input: naive CD4+ T cells from blood. These receptors originate from a woman aged 35 to 49 with type 1 diabetes. The CDR3 runs from the conserved cysteine through the conserved F or W.

j_gene: TRBJ2-7
v_gene: TRBV7-2
CDR3aa: CASSITGLAAYEQYF

j_gene: TRBJ1-2
v_gene: TRBV29-1
CDR3aa: CSVATGGYGYTF

j_gene: TRBJ2-1
v_gene: TRBV23-1
CDR3aa: CASSQSCHYSASYNEQFF

j_gene: TRBJ1-1
v_gene: TRBV28
CDR3aa: CASSPGGGRMNTEAFF

j_gene: TRBJ2-3
v_gene: TRBV2
CDR3aa: CASSDPLGQGTSTDTQYF

j_gene: TRBJ2-1
v_gene: TRBV20-1
CDR3aa: CSARNRNEQFF

j_gene: TRBJ1-3
v_gene: TRBV4-3
CDR3aa: CASSQGSLLGNTIYF

j_gene: TRBJ1-5
v_gene: TRBV19
CDR3aa: CASSRTAGNQPQHF

j_gene: TRBJ2-7
v_gene: TRBV29-1
CDR3aa: CSVRTDPYEQYF

j_gene: TRBJ1-1
v_gene: TRBV9
CDR3aa: CASSRGQVVNTEAFF

j_gene: TRBJ2-6
v_gene: TRBV19
CDR3aa: CASSIGGSGANVLTF

j_gene: TRBJ1-2
v_gene: TRBV9
CDR3aa: CASSPRQGQDGYTF

j_gene: TRBJ2-7
v_gene: TRBV7-2
CDR3aa: CASSPRTGQGRYEQYF

j_gene: TRBJ1-2
v_gene: TRBV9
CDR3aa: CASSVNNRARGGYGYTF

j_gene: TRBJ2-1
v_gene: TRBV30
CDR3aa: CAWSVGGRTNEQFF

j_gene: TRBJ2-5
v_gene: TRBV5-4
CDR3aa: CASSPGTSGNQETQYF

j_gene: TRBJ2-7
v_gene: TRBV4-1
CDR3aa: CASSQPGQVSHEQYF

j_gene: TRBJ2-5
v_gene: TRBV30
CDR3aa: CAWSPTQGIETQYF

j_gene: TRBJ1-4
v_gene: TRBV25-1
CDR3aa: CASSEYRGVKSEKLFF

j_gene: TRBJ1-1
v_gene: TRBV4-3
CDR3aa: CASSQDPLGNTEAFF

j_gene: TRBJ1-1
v_gene: TRBV5-1
CDR3aa: CASSLEANTEAFF

j_gene: TRBJ2-7
v_gene: TRBV25-1
CDR3aa: CASSDPGQGRGEQYF

j_gene: TRBJ2-3
v_gene: TRBV5-1
CDR3aa: CASSYWGGADTQYF

j_gene: TRBJ1-2
v_gene: TRBV9
CDR3aa: CASSVDADTYGYTF

j_gene: TRBJ1-2
v_gene: TRBV11-2
CDR3aa: CASSLHPEGGYTF

j_gene: TRBJ1-1
v_gene: TRBV7-2
CDR3aa: CASSPQGATEAFF

j_gene: TRBJ1-1
v_gene: TRBV18
CDR3aa: CASSQGQNTEAFF

j_gene: TRBJ1-2
v_gene: TRBV6-6
CDR3aa: CASILSGGDYGYTF

j_gene: TRBJ2-7
v_gene: TRBV18
CDR3aa: CASSPSGANEQYF

j_gene: TRBJ2-3
v_gene: TRBV5-4
CDR3aa: CASSLVGGLSTDTQYF

j_gene: TRBJ1-2
v_gene: TRBV29-1
CDR3aa: CSVEKILYGYTF

j_gene: TRBJ2-3
v_gene: TRBV5-1
CDR3aa: CASSLDPGGADTQYF

j_gene: TRBJ1-1
v_gene: TRBV28
CDR3aa: CASSFGQPPTEAFF

j_gene: TRBJ2-7
v_gene: TRBV6-1
CDR3aa: CASSETGSGAFYEQYF

j_gene: TRBJ2-3
v_gene: TRBV29-1
CDR3aa: CSVPRGDTQYF

j_gene: TRBJ1-1
v_gene: TRBV9
CDR3aa: CASSVVSGVDAFF

j_gene: TRBJ1-6
v_gene: TRBV28
CDR3aa: CASNGAEDRGIGSPLHF

j_gene: TRBJ2-1
v_gene: TRBV2
CDR3aa: CASIGRDEQFF

j_gene: TRBJ2-1
v_gene: TRBV30
CDR3aa: CAWSVASGDNEQFF

j_gene: TRBJ2-1
v_gene: TRBV29-1
CDR3aa: CSGSIGGLYNEQFF

j_gene: TRBJ2-3
v_gene: TRBV29-1
CDR3aa: CSGTTSGYTDTQYF

j_gene: TRBJ2-7
v_gene: TRBV7-2
CDR3aa: CASRPDRGMHYEQYF

j_gene: TRBJ1-5
v_gene: TRBV6-5
CDR3aa: CASSTGTFSNQPQHF

j_gene: TRBJ2-7
v_gene: TRBV29-1
CDR3aa: CSVGNRIYEQYF

j_gene: TRBJ1-4
v_gene: TRBV11-1
CDR3aa: CASSLIRDEKLFF